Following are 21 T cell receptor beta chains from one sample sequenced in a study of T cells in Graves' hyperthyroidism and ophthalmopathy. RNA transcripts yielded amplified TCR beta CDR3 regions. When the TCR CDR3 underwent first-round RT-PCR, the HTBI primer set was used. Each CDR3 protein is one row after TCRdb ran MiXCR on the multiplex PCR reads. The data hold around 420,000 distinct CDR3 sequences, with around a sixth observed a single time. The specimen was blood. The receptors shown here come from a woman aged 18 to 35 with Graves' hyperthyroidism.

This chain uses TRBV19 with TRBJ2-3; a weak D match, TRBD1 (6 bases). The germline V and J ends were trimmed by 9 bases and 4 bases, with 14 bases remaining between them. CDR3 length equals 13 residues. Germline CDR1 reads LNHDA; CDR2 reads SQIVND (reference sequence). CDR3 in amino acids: CASKGTPADTQYF. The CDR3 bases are TGTGCCAGCAAGGGGACACCTGCAGATACGCAGTATTTT.

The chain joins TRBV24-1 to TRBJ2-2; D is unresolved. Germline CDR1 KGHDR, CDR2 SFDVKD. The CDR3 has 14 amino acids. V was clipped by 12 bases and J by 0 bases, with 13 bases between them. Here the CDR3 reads CASRGDANTGELFF. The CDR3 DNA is TGTGCCTCCCGAGGAGATGCGAACACCGGGGAGCTGTTTTTT.

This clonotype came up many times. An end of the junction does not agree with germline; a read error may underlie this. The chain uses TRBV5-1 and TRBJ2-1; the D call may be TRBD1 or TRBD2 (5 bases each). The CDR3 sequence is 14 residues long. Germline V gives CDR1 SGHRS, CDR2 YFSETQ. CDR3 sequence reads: CTSRASGHSNEQFF. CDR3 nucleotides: TGCACCAGCAGGGCAAGCGGCCACTCGAATGAGCAGTTCTTC.

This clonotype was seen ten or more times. The CDR3 is CASSLGDRLTDTQYF. In DNA form, the CDR3 reads TGCGCCAGCAGCTTGGGAGACAGACTCACAGATACGCAGTATTTT. The chain is built from TRBV5-1 and TRBJ2-3; D is perhaps TRBD1 (5 bases). From germline, CDR1 is SGHRS and CDR2 YFSETQ. The CDR3 length is 15 residues. V dropped 0 bases and J dropped 2 bases, with 10 bases sitting between them.

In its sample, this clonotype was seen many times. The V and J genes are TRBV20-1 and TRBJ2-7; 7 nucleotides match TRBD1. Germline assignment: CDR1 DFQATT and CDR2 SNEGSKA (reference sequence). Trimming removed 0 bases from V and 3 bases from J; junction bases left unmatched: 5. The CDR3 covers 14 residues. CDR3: CSARDRTGYYEQYF. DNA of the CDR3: TGCAGTGCTAGAGATAGGACAGGCTACTACGAGCAGTACTTC.

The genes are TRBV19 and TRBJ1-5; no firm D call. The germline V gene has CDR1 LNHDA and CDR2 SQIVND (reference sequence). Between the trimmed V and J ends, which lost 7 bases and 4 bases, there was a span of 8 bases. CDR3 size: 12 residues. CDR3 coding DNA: TGTGCCAGTAAAAACTTGAATCAGCCCCAGCATTTT. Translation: CASKNLNQPQHF.

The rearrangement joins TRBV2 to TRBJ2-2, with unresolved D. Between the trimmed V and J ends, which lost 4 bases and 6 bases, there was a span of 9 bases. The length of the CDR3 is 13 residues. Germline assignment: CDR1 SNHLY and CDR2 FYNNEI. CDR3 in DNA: TGTGCCAGCAGTGGCGGCAGTCCCGGGGAGCTGTTTTTT. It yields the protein CASSGGSPGELFF.

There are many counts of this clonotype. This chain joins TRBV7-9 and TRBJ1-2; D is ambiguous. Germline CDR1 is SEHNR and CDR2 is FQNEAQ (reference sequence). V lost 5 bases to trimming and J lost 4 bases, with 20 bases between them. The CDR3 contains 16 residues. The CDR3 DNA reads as TGTGCCAGCAGCGAAAGTTCGGCGGAGTCAAGCTATGGCTACACCTTC. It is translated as CASSESSAESSYGYTF. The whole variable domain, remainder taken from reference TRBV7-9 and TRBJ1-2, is DTGVSQNPRHKITKRGQNVTFRCDPISEHNRLYWYRQTLGQGPEFLTYFQNEAQLEKSRLLSDRFSAERPKGSFSTLEIQRTEQGDSAMYLCASSESSAESSYGYTFGSGTRLTVV.

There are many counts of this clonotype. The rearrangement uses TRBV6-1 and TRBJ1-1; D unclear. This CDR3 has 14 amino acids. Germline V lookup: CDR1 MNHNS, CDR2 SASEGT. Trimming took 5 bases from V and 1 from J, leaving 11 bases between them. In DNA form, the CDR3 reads TGTGCCAGCAGTCTCTATTCAACGAACACTGAAGCTTTCTTT. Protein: CASSLYSTNTEAFF.

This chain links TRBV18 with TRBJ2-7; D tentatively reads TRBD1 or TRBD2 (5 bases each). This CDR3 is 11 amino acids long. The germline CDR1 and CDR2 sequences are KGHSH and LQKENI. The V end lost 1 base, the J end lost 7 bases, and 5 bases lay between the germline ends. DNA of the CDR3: TGTGCCAGCTCACCACGGGGGGAGCAGTACTTC. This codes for CASSPRGEQYF.

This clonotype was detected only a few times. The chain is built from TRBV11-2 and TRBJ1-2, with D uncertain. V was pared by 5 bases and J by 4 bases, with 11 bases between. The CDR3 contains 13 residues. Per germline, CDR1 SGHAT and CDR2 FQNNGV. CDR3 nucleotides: TGTGCCAGCAGCCAGAGTAGGGTCTATGGCTACACCTTC. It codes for CASSQSRVYGYTF. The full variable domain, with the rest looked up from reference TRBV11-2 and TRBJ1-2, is EAGVAQSPRYKIIEKRQSVAFWCNPISGHATLYWYQQILGQGPKLLIQFQNNGVVDDSQLPKDRFSAERLKGVDSTLKIQPAKLEDSAVYLCASSQSRVYGYTFGSGTRLTVV.

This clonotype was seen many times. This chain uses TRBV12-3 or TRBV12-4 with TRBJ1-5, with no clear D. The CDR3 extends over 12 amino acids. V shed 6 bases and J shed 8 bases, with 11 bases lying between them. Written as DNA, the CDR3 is TGTGCCAGCAGCGACTACGGGGAGCCCCAGCATTTT. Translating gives CASSDYGEPQHF.

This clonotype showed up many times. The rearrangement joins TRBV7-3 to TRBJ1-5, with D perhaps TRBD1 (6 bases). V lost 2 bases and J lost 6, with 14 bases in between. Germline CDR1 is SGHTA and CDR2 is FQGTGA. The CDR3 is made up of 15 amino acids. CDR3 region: CASSLQGIWCQPQHF. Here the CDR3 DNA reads TGTGCCAGCAGCTTACAGGGGATATGGTGTCAGCCCCAGCATTTT.

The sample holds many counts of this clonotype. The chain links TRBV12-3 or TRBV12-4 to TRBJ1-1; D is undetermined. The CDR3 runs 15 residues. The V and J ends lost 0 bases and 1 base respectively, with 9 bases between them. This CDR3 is CASSLAGRRNTEAFF. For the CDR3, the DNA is TGTGCCAGCAGTTTAGCGGGCAGACGGAACACTGAAGCTTTCTTT.

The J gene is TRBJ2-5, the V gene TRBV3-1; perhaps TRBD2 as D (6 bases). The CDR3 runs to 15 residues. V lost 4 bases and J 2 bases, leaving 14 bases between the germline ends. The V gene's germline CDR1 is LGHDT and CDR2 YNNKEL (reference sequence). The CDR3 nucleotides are TGTGCCAGCAGCCGCGCAGGCGGGGAACAAGAGACCCAGTACTTC. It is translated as CASSRAGGEQETQYF.

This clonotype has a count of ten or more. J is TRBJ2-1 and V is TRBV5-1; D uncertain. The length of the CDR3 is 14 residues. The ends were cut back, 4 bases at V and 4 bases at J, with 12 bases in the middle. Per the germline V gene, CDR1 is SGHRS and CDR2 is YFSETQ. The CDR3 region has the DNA TGCGCCAGCAGCCCCAAGGGTGGGTACAATGAGCAGTTCTTC. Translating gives CASSPKGGYNEQFF.

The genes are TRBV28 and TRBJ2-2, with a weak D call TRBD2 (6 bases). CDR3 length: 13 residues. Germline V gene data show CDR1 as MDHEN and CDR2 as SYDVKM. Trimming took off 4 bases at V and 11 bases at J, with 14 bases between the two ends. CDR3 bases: TGTGCCAGCAGTTCACTAGCCCCTGGAGAGCTGTTTTTT. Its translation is CASSSLAPGELFF. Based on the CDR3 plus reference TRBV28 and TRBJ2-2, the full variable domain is DVKVTQSSRYLVKRTGEKVFLECVQDMDHENMFWYRQDPGLGLRLIYFSYDVKMKEKGDIPEGYSVSREKKERFSLILESASTNQTSMYLCASSSLAPGELFFGEGSRLTVL.

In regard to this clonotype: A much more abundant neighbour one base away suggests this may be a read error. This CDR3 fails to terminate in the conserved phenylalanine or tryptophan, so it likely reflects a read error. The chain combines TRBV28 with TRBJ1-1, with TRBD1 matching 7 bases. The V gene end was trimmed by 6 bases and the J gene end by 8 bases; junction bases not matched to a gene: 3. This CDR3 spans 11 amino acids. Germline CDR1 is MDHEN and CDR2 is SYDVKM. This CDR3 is CASSVDREAFL. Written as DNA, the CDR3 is TGTGCCAGCAGCGTGGACAGGGAAGCTTTCCTT.

As DNA, the CDR3 is TGTGCCAGCAGCCAAGAATCCGCACAGGGTAGAGGGCAGTTCTTC. Translation gives CASSQESAQGRGQFF. This rearrangement joins TRBV14 to TRBJ2-1; tentative D call: TRBD1 (6 bases). Germline V CDR1 and CDR2: SGHDN, FVKESK. V was clipped by 0 bases and J by 12 bases, with 18 bases between them. This CDR3 is 15 amino acids long.

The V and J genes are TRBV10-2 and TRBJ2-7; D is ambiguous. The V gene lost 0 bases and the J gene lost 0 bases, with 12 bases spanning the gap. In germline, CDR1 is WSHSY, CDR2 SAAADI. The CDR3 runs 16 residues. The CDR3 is CASSESEWGNSYEQYF. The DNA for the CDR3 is TGCGCCAGCAGTGAGTCGGAGTGGGGAAACTCCTACGAGCAGTACTTC.

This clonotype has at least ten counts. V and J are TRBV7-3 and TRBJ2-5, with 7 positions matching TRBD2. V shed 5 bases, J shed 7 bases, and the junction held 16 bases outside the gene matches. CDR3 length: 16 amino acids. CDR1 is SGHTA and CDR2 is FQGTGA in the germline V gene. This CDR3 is CASSPSPTQGGGTQYF. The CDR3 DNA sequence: TGTGCCAGCAGCCCCTCCCCTACTCAAGGCGGGGGGACCCAGTACTTC.